The present entry profiles one T cell receptor beta chain with its context. Antigen: not known. This record belongs to a study of T-cell memory formation after mild COVID-19. About the study: The study found TCR clusters largely donor specific. Study outcomes and limitations: Clones shrinking between day 15 and 85 showed a balanced CD4/CD8 split, and those that grew later tilted toward CD4+.

Trimming cost V 4 bases and J 3 bases, with 13 bases left between them. CDR3 size: 15 residues. CDR1 SGHTS and CDR2 YDEGEE come from the germline V gene. TCRdb recomputed calls from the 5' RACE reads with MiXCR, one row per CDR3 protein. The sample includes roughly 350,000 distinct CDR3 sequences, 25% to 30% of them seen just once. The source material was PBMCs or a T cell subset sorted from them (not recorded which). The receptor was isolated from an adult woman who had mild COVID-19 (a few samples of this study predate the infection). Cell type and time point are not known. This chain connects TRBV5-8 to TRBJ2-2, with a possible D match to TRBD1 (5 bases). The CDR3 nucleotides are TGTGCCAGCAGCCACAGGCTTGTGGACACCGGGGAGCTGTTTTTT. Its translation: CASSHRLVDTGELFF.